This TCR beta chain was identified in a study of cytomegalovirus exposure and HLA in healthy donors. In the PCR, 60 Vbeta and 13 Jbeta primers were used. Data came from immunoSEQ multiplex PCR; TCRdb stores just in-frame clones and leaves some out. The sample includes more than 200,000 clones, around 83% of them seen just once. CDR1 SGHDT and CDR2 YYEEEE come from the germline V gene. The CDR3 spans 14 residues. The V end lost 1 base, the J end lost 6 bases, and 14 bases lay between the germline ends. Input material: PBMCs. This clonotype was obtained from a girl aged 5 to 17 in good health and CMV-seronegative. The chain has TRBV5-6 and TRBJ2-7, with D perhaps matching TRBD1 (5 bases). DNA of the CDR3: TGTGCCAGCAGCTTGTTTGGCAGGGATGGCGAGCAGTACTTC. It yields the protein CASSLFGRDGEQYF.